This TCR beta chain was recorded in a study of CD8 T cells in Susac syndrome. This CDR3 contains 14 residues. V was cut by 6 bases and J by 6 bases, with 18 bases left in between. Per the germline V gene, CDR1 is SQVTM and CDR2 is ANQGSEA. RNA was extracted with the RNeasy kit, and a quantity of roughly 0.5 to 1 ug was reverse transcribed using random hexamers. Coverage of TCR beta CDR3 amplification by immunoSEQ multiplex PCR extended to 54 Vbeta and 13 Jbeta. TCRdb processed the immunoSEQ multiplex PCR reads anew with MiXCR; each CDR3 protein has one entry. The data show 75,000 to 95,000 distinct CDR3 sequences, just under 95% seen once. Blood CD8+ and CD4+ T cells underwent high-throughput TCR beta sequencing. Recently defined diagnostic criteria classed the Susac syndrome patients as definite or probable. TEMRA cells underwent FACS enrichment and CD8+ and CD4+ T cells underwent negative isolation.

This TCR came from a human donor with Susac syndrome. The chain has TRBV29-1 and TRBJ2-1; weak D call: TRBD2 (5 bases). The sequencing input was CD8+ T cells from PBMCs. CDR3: CSVAGIPARNEQFF. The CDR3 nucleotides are TGCAGCGTAGCCGGGATCCCGGCCCGCAATGAGCAGTTCTTC.